The 17 T cell receptor beta chains below come from one sample, sequenced in a study of Ad26.COV2.S vaccination and SARS-CoV-2 variants. Clones were sequenced by immunoSEQ multiplex PCR, and TCRdb holds only the in-frame ones, with some missing. The table lists around 320,000 clones, 87% of them singletons, with roughly 3.1% in the top ten. Described treatment: 15 to 20 received Ad26.COV2.S at low or high dose, single or two shots; several received placebo; per-sample allocation not given. It was on day 63 after the first vaccine or placebo injection that samples were taken. Sequenced material: peripheral blood, taken in a trial of Ad26.COV2.S vaccine versus placebo. The source is a person aged 18-60 years who received the Ad26.COV2.S COVID-19 vaccine or a placebo.

The CDR3 coding sequence is TGTGCCAGCAGCTTAGGACTCAACAATGAGCAGTTCTTC. As protein: CASSLGLNNEQFF. The chain joins TRBV13 to TRBJ2-1; no clear D gene. This CDR3 contains 13 residues. Germline V gene lookup returns CDR1 PRHDT and CDR2 FYEKMQ (reference sequence). The V end was cut by 0 bases, the J end by 5 bases, with 5 bases between.

The sample holds one count of this clone. This chain uses TRBV7-8 with TRBJ2-5; 7 bases align to TRBD1. CDR1 SGHVS and CDR2 FQNEAQ come from the germline V gene. The J segment lost 1 base and the V segment lost 1 base, leaving 6 bases of the junction unmatched. There are 16 residues in the CDR3. In DNA form, the CDR3 reads TGTGCCAGCAGCTTAGAGGGACAGTTTTTCCAAGAGACCCAGTACTTC. Its translation: CASSLEGQFFQETQYF.

This chain uses TRBV12-5 with TRBJ1-3; no clear D. Germline CDR1 LGHNT, CDR2 FRNRAP. V lost 0 bases and J lost 4, with 10 bases in between. This CDR3 contains 15 residues. The CDR3 region is CASGLVGYSGNTIYF. DNA of the CDR3: TGTGCTAGTGGTTTGGTGGGGTATTCGGGAAACACCATATATTTT.

The chain joins TRBV3-1 (or the pseudogene TRBV3-2) to TRBJ1-1; 7 bases are shared with TRBD1. After removal of 4 bases from V and 1 base from J, the junction contained 3 bases not matched to a gene. CDR1 LGHDT and CDR2 YNNKEL come from the germline V gene (reference sequence). The CDR3 is 14 amino acids. The CDR3 region has the DNA TGTGCCAGCAGCCGACGACAGGGGAACACTGAAGCTTTCTTT. Translation gives CASSRRQGNTEAFF.

The chain joins TRBV6-2 or TRBV6-3 to TRBJ2-4, with D perhaps matching TRBD1 or TRBD2 (5 bases each). The CDR3 is 16 residues long. Between the trimmed V and J ends, which lost 0 bases and 0 bases, there was a span of 9 bases. Germline lookup yields CDR1 MNHEY and CDR2 SVGEGT. The CDR3 spells CASSYSGVLAKNIQYF. CDR3 nucleotides: TGTGCCAGCAGTTACTCGGGGGTTCTAGCCAAAAACATTCAGTACTTC.

This clone has just a few counts. The chain couples TRBV2 to TRBJ1-1; TRBD1 might be the D (5 bases). Between the trimmed V and J ends, which lost 5 bases and 1 base, there was a span of 8 bases. Germline values: CDR1 SNHLY, CDR2 FYNNEI. The CDR3 sequence is 13 residues long. The CDR3 coding sequence is TGTGCCAGCAGTCTAGGGGAGAACACTGAAGCTTTCTTT. This translates into CASSLGENTEAFF. The full variable domain, rest sourced from reference TRBV2 and TRBJ1-1, is EPEVTQTPSHQVTQMGQEVILRCVPISNHLYFYWYRQILGQKVEFLVSFYNNEISEKSEIFDDQFSVERPDGSNFTLKIRSTKLEDSAMYFCASSLGENTEAFFGQGTRLTVV.

The gene calls are TRBV7-3 and TRBJ2-2; weak D call: TRBD2 (6 bases). The CDR3 sequence is 16 residues long. Per germline, CDR1 SGHTA and CDR2 FQGTGA. V was shortened by 1 base and J by 5 bases, with 14 bases between the two germline ends. Here the CDR3 reads CASSLKGLARTGELFF. DNA for the CDR3: TGTGCCAGCAGCTTAAAGGGGCTAGCGAGGACCGGGGAGCTGTTTTTT.

The genes are TRBV15 and TRBJ1-1; D is uncertain. Germline CDR1 is LNHNV and CDR2 is YYDKDF (reference sequence). The V end lost 1 base, the J end lost 5 bases, and 11 bases lay between the germline ends. This CDR3 is 14 amino acids long. The CDR3 spells CATSRVRGWTEAFF. The CDR3 nucleotides read TGTGCCACCAGCAGAGTCAGAGGATGGACTGAAGCTTTCTTT.

The CDR3 sequence: CASSKDRVWGETQYF. The CDR3 DNA sequence: TGTGCCAGCAGCAAGGACAGGGTCTGGGGGGAGACCCAGTACTTC. The chain has TRBV5-6 and TRBJ2-5; 8 nucleotides align to TRBD1. With V trimmed by 4 bases and J by 5 bases, 10 bases remained unmatched. Germline values: CDR1 SGHDT, CDR2 YYEEEE. The CDR3 totals 15 residues.

The chain is built from TRBV5-1 and TRBJ2-2, with TRBD1 matching 7 bases. Germline V gene lookup returns CDR1 SGHRS and CDR2 YFSETQ. V trimming: 0 bases; J trimming: 6 bases; junction bases outside the gene matches: 2. The CDR3 runs to 14 residues. The CDR3 loop reads CASSLDRGSGELFF. The DNA of the CDR3 is TGCGCCAGCAGCTTGGACAGGGGTTCCGGGGAGCTGTTTTTT.

The chain is built from TRBV25-1 and TRBJ2-3, with D perhaps assigned TRBD1 or TRBD2 (5 bases each). CDR1 and CDR2 (germline): MGHDK, SYGVNS. This CDR3 is built from 15 residues. V was clipped by 8 bases and J by 2 bases, with 17 bases between them. The CDR3 loop reads CASGQPAGHTDTQYF. CDR3 DNA: TGTGCCAGCGGACAACCGGCGGGTCACACAGATACGCAGTATTTT.

This sequence joins TRBV9 and TRBJ1-6, with no clear D. The V gene's germline CDR1 is SGDLS and CDR2 YYNGEE. This CDR3 comprises 15 residues. V lost 0 bases to trimming and J lost 8 bases, with 12 bases between them. The chain's CDR3 is CASSVAGVKDSPLHF. The CDR3 nucleotides read TGTGCCAGCAGCGTAGCTGGGGTTAAAGATTCACCCCTCCACTTT. Together with reference TRBV9 and TRBJ1-6, the CDR3 gives the full variable domain: DSGVTQTPKHLITATGQRVTLRCSPRSGDLSVYWYQQSLDQGLQFLIQYYNGEERAKGNILERFSAQQFPDLHSELNLSSLELGDSALYFCASSVAGVKDSPLHFGNGTRLTVT.

The CDR3 nucleotides read TGTGCCAGCAGTGAGGTACTGAACACTGAAGCTTTCTTT. This sequence encodes CASSEVLNTEAFF. J is TRBJ1-1 and V is TRBV6-1, with D unresolved. There are 13 residues in the CDR3. Germline V gene data show CDR1 as MNHNS and CDR2 as SASEGT. V was pared by 3 bases and J by 0 bases, with 5 bases between.

This clone was seen a single time. This chain links TRBV5-1 with TRBJ1-6; D is uncertain. This CDR3 is 15 amino acids long. V dropped 6 bases and J dropped 5 bases, with 15 bases sitting between them. Germline lookup yields CDR1 SGHRS and CDR2 YFSETQ. CDR3 residues: CASTLEIPNNSPLHF. DNA of the CDR3: TGCGCCAGCACTTTGGAGATTCCAAATAATTCACCCCTCCACTTT.

The rearrangement links TRBV7-9 to TRBJ1-2; 10 nucleotides agree with TRBD1. Germline V lookup: CDR1 SEHNR, CDR2 FQNEAQ (reference sequence). CDR3 length: 14 residues. Unmatched junction bases numbered 4, after V lost 5 bases and J lost 4 bases. CDR3 sequence: CASSMRDRGYGYTF. CDR3 nucleotides: TGTGCCAGCAGCATGCGGGACAGGGGCTATGGCTACACCTTC.

The chain is built from TRBV9 and TRBJ2-1; D perhaps matches TRBD1 (5 bases). The CDR3 runs to 15 residues. The V end was cut by 1 base, the J end by 13 bases, with 21 bases between. Germline V gene data show CDR1 as SGDLS and CDR2 as YYNGEE. The CDR3 loop reads CASSVIGEKGGNQFF. The DNA for the CDR3 is TGTGCCAGCAGCGTAATAGGGGAAAAGGGCGGAAACCAGTTCTTC.

The chain joins TRBV9 to TRBJ2-1; TRBD1 matches 11 bases. CDR3 size: 17 residues. The germline V gene has CDR1 SGDLS and CDR2 YYNGEE. The trim removed 2 bases at V and 7 bases at J, leaving 11 bases unmatched. CDR3 nucleotides: TGTGCCAGCAGCGTCGGGACAGGGGGTAATTCGGAAAATGAGCAGTTCTTC. Its protein product is CASSVGTGGNSENEQFF.